The 25 T cell receptor beta chains below all came from one sample that was sequenced in a study of cytotoxic CD8 clonotypes in ibrutinib-treated CLL. Only in-frame clones appear in the TCRdb table, and some are missing; sequencing was by immunoSEQ multiplex PCR. The sample shows about 50,000 clones, approximately 71% of them seen only once. The sample here was PBMCs, taken after 12 months of ibrutinib treatment. Source of these receptors: a human donor with chronic lymphocytic leukemia.

The chain has TRBV4-1 and TRBJ2-7; TRBD1 aligns across 10 bases. The germline V gene encodes CDR1 MGHRA and CDR2 YSYEKL. Trimming took 4 bases from V and 5 from J; bases not matched to a gene: 2. The CDR3 length is 13 residues. This chain's CDR3 is CASSRGQGDEQYF. For the CDR3, the DNA is TGCGCCAGCAGCCGAGGACAGGGGGACGAGCAGTACTTC.

This clone appeared a single time. The V call is TRBV28, the J call TRBJ2-5, with TRBD2 as a possible D gene (6 bases). Trimming cost V 3 bases and J 7 bases, with 15 bases left between them. From germline, CDR1 is MDHEN and CDR2 SYDVKM. CDR3 length equals 14 residues. This CDR3 is CASSFSGSKRTQYF. In DNA, the CDR3 is TGTGCCAGCAGTTTTAGCGGATCTAAAAGGACCCAGTACTTC. The variable domain in full, with the rest retrieved from reference TRBV28 and TRBJ2-5, is DVKVTQSSRYLVKRTGEKVFLECVQDMDHENMFWYRQDPGLGLRLIYFSYDVKMKEKGDIPEGYSVSREKKERFSLILESASTNQTSMYLCASSFSGSKRTQYFGPGTRLLVL.

CDR3 sequence: CASSFDRRNTDTQYF. In DNA form, the CDR3 reads TGTGCCAGCAGCTTCGACAGGCGCAACACAGATACGCAGTATTTT. V usage is TRBV5-6 and J usage is TRBJ2-3; possible D gene TRBD1, 6 bases. Per the germline V gene, CDR1 is SGHDT and CDR2 is YYEEEE. This CDR3 region has 15 residues. V gave up 2 bases and J gave up 2 bases, with 12 bases separating them.

CDR3 in DNA: TGTGCCAGTAGTATAACGGGAGTTGGGAACACTGAAGCTTTCTTT. This gives the protein CASSITGVGNTEAFF. The rearrangement uses TRBV19 and TRBJ1-1; D is unresolved. The V end was cut by 2 bases, the J end by 1 base, with 11 bases between. Germline assignment: CDR1 LNHDA and CDR2 SQIVND (reference sequence). This CDR3 contains 15 residues.

V gene TRBV30 combines with J gene TRBJ1-1; tentative D call: TRBD1 (5 bases). Germline loops: CDR1 GTSNPN, CDR2 SVGIG (reference sequence). CDR3 length: 13 residues. The V and J ends lost 2 bases and 10 bases respectively, with 17 bases between them. The CDR3 reads CAWSPQVRRGAFF. CDR3 nucleotides: TGTGCCTGGAGTCCCCAGGTCAGGAGGGGAGCTTTCTTT.

The V call is TRBV6-5, the J call TRBJ2-1, with 11 positions matching TRBD2. There are 15 residues in the CDR3. V shed 6 bases and J 6 bases; nucleotides not matched to a gene: 7. Germline CDR1 MNHEY, CDR2 SVGAGI. CDR3 in amino acids: CASSQRLAGFNEQFF. In nucleotides, the CDR3 is TGTGCCAGCAGCCAACGACTAGCGGGATTCAATGAGCAGTTCTTC.

This clone occurred a few times. This specimen includes other DNA sequences encoding the same CDR3. The chain is built from TRBV6-5 and TRBJ2-4; D is unresolved. This CDR3 has 15 residues. Germline CDR1 and CDR2: MNHEY and SVGAGI. Trimming removed 2 bases at V and 0 bases at J, with 8 bases between. DNA of the CDR3: TGTGCCAGCAGTTACAGCCTTCTAGCCAAAAACATTCAGTACTTC. It translates to CASSYSLLAKNIQYF.

The gene calls are TRBV4-1 and TRBJ2-2; no definite D call. Germline V gene data show CDR1 as MGHRA and CDR2 as YSYEKL. The length of the CDR3 is 15 residues. V was shortened by 5 bases and J by 2 bases, with 12 bases between the two germline ends. CDR3 in amino acids: CASSKSLTNTGELFF. CDR3 in DNA: TGCGCCAGCAGCAAAAGTCTTACCAACACCGGGGAGCTGTTTTTT.

The table lists this clone with a few counts. The rearrangement uses TRBV4-1 and TRBJ1-4, with D unresolved. Germline V CDR1 and CDR2: MGHRA, YSYEKL. The V and J ends lost 4 bases and 0 bases respectively, with 15 bases between them. This CDR3 contains 17 residues. CDR3 residues: CASSPQLGVATNEKLFF. CDR3 sequence (DNA): TGCGCCAGCAGCCCCCAGTTGGGTGTTGCAACTAATGAAAAACTGTTTTTT.

This rearrangement joins TRBV5-7 to TRBJ2-7; D might be TRBD1 (5 bases). TRBV5-7 falls under the ORF class, with uncertain function. The CDR3 sequence is 14 residues long. Deletions cut 4 bases from V and 3 bases from J, with 14 bases between. CDR3 coding DNA: TGTGCCAGCAGCGTGTCTGACAGCATCTACGAGCAGTACTTC. Translating gives CASSVSDSIYEQYF.

As for this clone: In the same sample, other DNA sequences code for this CDR3. Here the CDR3 reads CASSLGQGTEAFF. DNA of the CDR3: TGTGCCAGCAGCTTAGGACAAGGGACTGAAGCTTTCTTT. J is TRBJ1-1 and V is TRBV7-6; D gene uncertain. The germline V and J ends were trimmed by 1 base and 5 bases, with 8 bases remaining between them. CDR3 length: 13 residues. In germline, CDR1 is SGHVS, CDR2 FNYEAQ.

The chain uses TRBV5-6 and TRBJ2-7, with 7 bases fitting TRBD1. This CDR3 has 16 amino acids. V shed 0 bases, J shed 5 bases, and the junction held 11 bases outside the gene matches. Germline assignment: CDR1 SGHDT and CDR2 YYEEEE. DNA for the CDR3: TGTGCCAGCAGCTTGGAACAGGGGTCATTTGTTAACGAGCAGTACTTC. Its protein is CASSLEQGSFVNEQYF.

This clone was picked up a small number of times. The chain employs TRBV5-1 and TRBJ2-1, with a weak D call TRBD1 (5 bases). The length of the CDR3 is 14 residues. Germline CDR1 and CDR2: SGHRS and YFSETQ. The V gene lost 5 bases and the J gene lost 2 bases, with 11 bases spanning the gap. The CDR3 is CASRPDMAYNEQFF. In DNA form, the CDR3 reads TGCGCCAGCAGACCGGACATGGCCTACAATGAGCAGTTCTTC. Looking up the rest from reference TRBV5-1 and TRBJ2-1 gives the full variable domain: KAGVTQTPRYLIKTRGQQVTLSCSPISGHRSVSWYQQTPGQGLQFLFEYFSETQRNKGNFPGRFSGRQFSNSRSEMNVSTLELGDSALYLCASRPDMAYNEQFFGPGTRLTVL.

The CDR3 bases are TGTGCCAGCAGTTTATTGAACGGCGGGAGGGCCGAGGAGACCCAGTACTTC. Translated: CASSLLNGGRAEETQYF. The chain joins TRBV28 to TRBJ2-5; 9 positions agree with TRBD2. Germline CDR1 and CDR2: MDHEN and SYDVKM. The CDR3 contains 17 residues. V shed 1 base and J 5 bases; nucleotides not matched to a gene: 11.

This clone has a single count. This chain uses TRBV19 with TRBJ1-5; D not certain. Trimming stripped 0 bases from V and 6 bases from J, with 6 bases between. The CDR3 is 13 residues long. In germline, CDR1 is LNHDA, CDR2 SQIVND (reference sequence). The CDR3, as DNA: TGTGCCAGTAGTATAGATCAGGTTCAGCCCCAGCATTTT. Its protein product is CASSIDQVQPQHF.

The V call is TRBV5-1, the J call TRBJ1-4, with D perhaps matching TRBD1 (5 bases). V shed 0 bases and J shed 5 bases, with 14 bases lying between them. CDR1 is SGHRS and CDR2 is YFSETQ in the germline V gene. The CDR3 sequence is 16 residues long. The CDR3 protein is CASSLAGASGNEKLFF. DNA for the CDR3: TGCGCCAGCAGCTTGGCCGGGGCCTCGGGGAATGAAAAACTGTTTTTT.

The CDR3 coding sequence is TGCAGCGTTGCTTCGGGGAGTGAGCAGTTCTTC. Its protein is CSVASGSEQFF. The chain couples TRBV29-1 to TRBJ2-1; possible D gene TRBD2, 5 bases. Germline values: CDR1 SQVTM, CDR2 ANQGSEA. V was clipped by 4 bases and J by 9 bases, with 10 bases between them. This CDR3 spans 11 amino acids.

The V gene is TRBV25-1, the J gene TRBJ2-5; tentative D call: TRBD1 (6 bases). The CDR3 has 13 residues. Per germline, CDR1 MGHDK and CDR2 SYGVNS. Trimming removed 3 bases from V and 5 bases from J, with 10 bases in between. The CDR3 is CASSDRGRETQYF. CDR3 bases: TGTGCCAGCAGTGACAGGGGTCGGGAGACCCAGTACTTC.

The chain recombines TRBV18 with TRBJ2-5; D possibly corresponds to TRBD1 (6 bases). Trimming cost V 1 base and J 5 bases, with 14 bases left between them. Germline lookup yields CDR1 KGHSH and CDR2 LQKENI. CDR3 size: 15 residues. The CDR3 spells CASSPRNRQGETQYF. The CDR3 DNA reads TGTGCCAGCTCACCACGGAACCGGCAGGGGGAGACCCAGTACTTC.

The CDR3, as DNA: TGCGCCAGCAGCTTGGTAGCGGGCCCGGGGCAAGAGACCCAGTACTTC. This codes for CASSLVAGPGQETQYF. The chain links TRBV5-1 to TRBJ2-5; 7 nucleotides match TRBD2. This CDR3 is 16 amino acids long. V dropped 0 bases and J dropped 2; count of bases not matched to a gene: 7. Per germline, CDR1 SGHRS and CDR2 YFSETQ. Variable domain in full (rest from reference TRBV5-1 and TRBJ2-5): KAGVTQTPRYLIKTRGQQVTLSCSPISGHRSVSWYQQTPGQGLQFLFEYFSETQRNKGNFPGRFSGRQFSNSRSEMNVSTLELGDSALYLCASSLVAGPGQETQYFGPGTRLLVL.

This chain joins TRBV6-6 and TRBJ2-7, with D unresolved. V lost 6 bases to trimming and J lost 3 bases, with 18 bases between them. The length of the CDR3 is 15 residues. Germline assignment: CDR1 MNHNY and CDR2 SVGAGI (reference sequence). The CDR3 is CASSPFLGSLYEQYF. CDR3 nucleotide sequence: TGTGCCAGCAGCCCTTTCCTGGGCTCCCTCTACGAGCAGTACTTC.

The J gene is TRBJ2-7, the V gene TRBV9; the match to TRBD2 covers 7 bases. This CDR3 has 15 amino acids. V dropped 0 bases and J dropped 2; count of bases not matched to a gene: 5. Germline V lookup: CDR1 SGDLS, CDR2 YYNGEE. The CDR3 coding sequence is TGTGCCAGCAGCGTAGGGGAGGGAACCACCTACGAGCAGTACTTC. Protein sequence: CASSVGEGTTYEQYF.

For the CDR3, the DNA is TGTGCCAGCTCACCAATACCCCCCCCAAACACCGGGGAGCTGTTTTTT. This translates into CASSPIPPPNTGELFF. The chain carries TRBV18 and TRBJ2-2; unclear D gene. Trimming took 2 bases from V and 2 from J, leaving 12 bases between them. The CDR3 extends over 16 amino acids. Germline CDR1 reads KGHSH; CDR2 reads LQKENI.

This chain links TRBV14 with TRBJ2-5; unclear D gene. The germline V gene encodes CDR1 SGHDN and CDR2 FVKESK. V lost 1 base, J lost 7 bases, and 10 bases lay in between. This CDR3 contains 13 residues. Here the CDR3 reads CASSQVTSGTQYF. The CDR3 DNA sequence: TGTGCCAGCAGCCAAGTTACGTCGGGGACCCAGTACTTC. Combining the CDR3 with reference TRBV14 and TRBJ2-5 gives the whole variable domain EAGVTQFPSHSVIEKGQTVTLRCDPISGHDNLYWYRRVMGKEIKFLLHFVKESKQDESGMPNNRFLAERTGGTYSTLKVQPAELEDSGVYFCASSQVTSGTQYFGPGTRLLVL.

The chain combines TRBV2 with TRBJ2-2, with TRBD2 identical over 11 bases. V trimming: 7 bases; J trimming: 3 bases; junction bases outside the gene matches: 7. The CDR3 loop spans 16 amino acids. Germline lookup yields CDR1 SNHLY and CDR2 FYNNEI. This CDR3 is CASKTLAGGYTGELFF. CDR3 in DNA: TGTGCCAGCAAGACGCTAGCGGGAGGATACACCGGGGAGCTGTTTTTT. The whole variable domain, filled in from reference TRBV2 and TRBJ2-2, reads EPEVTQTPSHQVTQMGQEVILRCVPISNHLYFYWYRQILGQKVEFLVSFYNNEISEKSEIFDDQFSVERPDGSNFTLKIRSTKLEDSAMYFCASKTLAGGYTGELFFGEGSRLTVL.